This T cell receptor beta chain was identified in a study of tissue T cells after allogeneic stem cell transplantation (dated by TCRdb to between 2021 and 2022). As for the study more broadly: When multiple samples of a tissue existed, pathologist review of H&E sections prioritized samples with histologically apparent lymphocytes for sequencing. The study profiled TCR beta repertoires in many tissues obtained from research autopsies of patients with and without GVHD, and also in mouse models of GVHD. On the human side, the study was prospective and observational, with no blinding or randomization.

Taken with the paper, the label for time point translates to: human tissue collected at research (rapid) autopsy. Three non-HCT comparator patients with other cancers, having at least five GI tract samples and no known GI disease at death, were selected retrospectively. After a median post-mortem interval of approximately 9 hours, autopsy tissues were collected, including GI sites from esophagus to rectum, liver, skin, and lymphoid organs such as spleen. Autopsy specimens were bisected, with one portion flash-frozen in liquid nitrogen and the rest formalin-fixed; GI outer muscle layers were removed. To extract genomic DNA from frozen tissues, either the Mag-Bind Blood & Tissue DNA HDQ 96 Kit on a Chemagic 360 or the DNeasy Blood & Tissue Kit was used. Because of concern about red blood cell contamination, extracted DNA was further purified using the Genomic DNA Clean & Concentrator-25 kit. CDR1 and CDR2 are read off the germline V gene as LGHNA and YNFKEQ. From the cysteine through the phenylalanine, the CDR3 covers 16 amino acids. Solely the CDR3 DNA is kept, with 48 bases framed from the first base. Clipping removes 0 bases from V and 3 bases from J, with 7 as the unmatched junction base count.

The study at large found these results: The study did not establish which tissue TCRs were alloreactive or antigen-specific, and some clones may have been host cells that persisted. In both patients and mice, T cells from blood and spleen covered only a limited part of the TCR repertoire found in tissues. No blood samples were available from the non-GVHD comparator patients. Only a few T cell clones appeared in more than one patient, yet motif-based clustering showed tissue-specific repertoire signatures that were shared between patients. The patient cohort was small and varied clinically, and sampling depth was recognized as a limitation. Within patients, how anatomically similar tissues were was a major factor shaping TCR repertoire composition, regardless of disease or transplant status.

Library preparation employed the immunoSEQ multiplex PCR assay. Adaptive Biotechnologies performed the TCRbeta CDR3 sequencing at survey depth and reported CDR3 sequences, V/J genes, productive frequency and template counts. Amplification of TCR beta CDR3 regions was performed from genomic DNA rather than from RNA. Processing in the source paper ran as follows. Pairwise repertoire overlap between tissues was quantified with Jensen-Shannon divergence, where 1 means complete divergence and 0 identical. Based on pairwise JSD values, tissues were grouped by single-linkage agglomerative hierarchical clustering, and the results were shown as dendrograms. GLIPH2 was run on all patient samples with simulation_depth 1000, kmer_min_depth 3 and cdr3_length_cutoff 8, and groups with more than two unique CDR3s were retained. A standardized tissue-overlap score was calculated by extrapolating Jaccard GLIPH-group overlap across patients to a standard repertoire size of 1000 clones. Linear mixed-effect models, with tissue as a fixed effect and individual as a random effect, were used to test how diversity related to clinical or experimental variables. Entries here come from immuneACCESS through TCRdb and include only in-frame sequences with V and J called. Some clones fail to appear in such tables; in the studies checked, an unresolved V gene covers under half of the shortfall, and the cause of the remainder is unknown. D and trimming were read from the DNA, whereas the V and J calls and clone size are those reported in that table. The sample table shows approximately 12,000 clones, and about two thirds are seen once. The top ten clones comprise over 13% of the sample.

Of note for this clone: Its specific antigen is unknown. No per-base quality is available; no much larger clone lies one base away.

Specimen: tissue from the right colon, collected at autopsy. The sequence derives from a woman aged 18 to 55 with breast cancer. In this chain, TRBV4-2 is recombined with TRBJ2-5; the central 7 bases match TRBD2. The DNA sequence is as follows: TGTGCCAGCAGCCAAGATCGCGGCGGGGGAGAAGAGACCCAGTACTTC. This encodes CASSQDRGGGEETQYF.